This record looks at one TCR beta chain sequence and its context. CDR1 is SGHTA, CDR2 FQGNSA, per germline. The CDR3 runs 17 residues. V lost 3 bases, J lost 1 base, and 19 bases lay in between. This specimen comes from a study of shared clonotypes between healthy human individuals. Study summary: Three plates were used per donor for CD4 naive, three for CD4 memory, two for CD8 naive and one for CD8 memory.

Running of the assay took place at deep level. The repertoire was sequenced with immunoSEQ multiplex PCR; TCRdb's copy has only in-frame clones and lacks some. The table lists millions of clones, about 93% of them singletons. Naive CD8 cells comprised CD45RO-negative, CCR7-positively selected cells, excluding terminally differentiated effector memory CD45RA+ cells. Participating donors were healthy, HIV-negative adults free of recent acute infections or vaccinations. This sequence was found in a young man in good health. Some clones in this sample may be carry-over from other donors' samples. The sequenced sample consisted of naive CD8+ T cells from PBMCs. The chain joins TRBV7-2 to TRBJ2-7, with D perhaps being TRBD1 or TRBD2 (6 bases each). The CDR3 sequence is CASSFFSGAVTSYEQYF. The CDR3 bases are TGTGCCAGCAGCTTTTTCTCGGGGGCAGTTACGTCCTACGAGCAGTACTTC.